This T cell receptor beta chain derives from a study of Ad26.COV2.S vaccination and SARS-CoV-2 variants. This clone was recorded once. The CDR3 extends over 18 amino acids. The germline V gene has CDR1 MDHEN and CDR2 SYDVKM. The ends were cut back, 6 bases at V and 2 bases at J, with 23 bases in the middle. Some clones are missing from TCRdb's copy, which holds only in-frame ones; the method was immunoSEQ multiplex PCR. The table lists approximately 280,000 clones, around 87% of them singletons. The treatment: 15 to 20 received Ad26.COV2.S at low or high dose, single or two shots; several received placebo; per-sample allocation not given. The study sampled participants on day 63 after the first vaccine or placebo injection.

Sequencing used peripheral blood, obtained in a trial of Ad26.COV2.S vaccine versus placebo. The chain recombines TRBV28 with TRBJ1-5; D possibly corresponds to TRBD1 (5 bases). The TCR was taken from a person aged 18 to 59 who received the Ad26.COV2.S COVID-19 vaccine or a placebo. This CDR3 is CASSRRGARGTGNQPQHF. The CDR3 nucleotides are TGTGCCAGCAGCCGCCGTGGGGCCCGCGGTACAGGCAATCAGCCCCAGCATTTT.